Listed below are T cell receptor beta chains from one sample, sequenced in a study of T cell responses to AZD1222 COVID-19 vaccine. TCRdb keeps only in-frame clones here, not all; method: immunoSEQ multiplex PCR. The sample contains about 29,000 clones, 93% of which appear only once. The material sequenced was peripheral blood, taken on day 0 of AZD1222 vaccination. The receptor set was obtained from an adult in good health. CDR3s include the opening cysteine and the closing phenylalanine or tryptophan. A D gene is named only where the DNA matches it firmly. Expanded clones get a size class; other rows say once, few or many, or leave the size out.

clone_size j_call v_call d_call cdr3_nt cdr3_aa
NA TRBJ2-7 TRBV7-6 TRBD1 TGTGCCAGCAGCCTGGACAGGGTATACGAGCAGTACTTC CASSLDRVYEQYF
NA TRBJ1-4 TRBV7-9 NA TGTGCCAGCAGCTTCCGGGGGCGGGAAAAACTGTTTTTT CASSFRGREKLFF
NA TRBJ2-1 TRBV3-1/TRBV3-2 NA TGTGCCAGCACCTCCCAGGGTGAGCAGTTCTTC CASTSQGEQFF
NA TRBJ1-5 TRBV5-8 NA TGTGCCAGCACTCTAGGGGGTTCAATCAATCAGCCCCAGCATTTT CASTLGGSINQPQHF
NA TRBJ1-1 TRBV7-2 NA TGTGCCAGCAGCACACAGGACATCACTGAAGCTTTCTTT CASSTQDITEAFF
NA TRBJ2-3 TRBV6-5 NA TGTGCCAGCTGGGGTTCTAGCACAGATACGCAGTATTTT CASWGSSTDTQYF
NA TRBJ2-7 TRBV7-8 TRBD2 TGTGCCAGCAGCTCTCGTCGACTAGCGGGTTACGAGCAGTACTTC CASSSRRLAGYEQYF
NA TRBJ2-7 TRBV5-4 NA TGTGCCAGCAGCTTATCTATCCTGGGCGAGCAGTACTTC CASSLSILGEQYF
once TRBJ1-5 TRBV6-5 NA TGTGCCAGCAGTATAGGAGGGGAAGGCGGTCAGCCCCAGCATTTT CASSIGGEGGQPQHF
NA TRBJ2-7 TRBV27 NA TGTGCCAGCGGGTGGGGGGCTGCCTACGAGCAGTACTTC CASGWGAAYEQYF
NA TRBJ2-7 TRBV6-1 TRBD1 TGTGCCAGCAGTGAGAAGGGGGCGAGCCACGAGCAGTACTTC CASSEKGASHEQYF
NA TRBJ2-5 TRBV3-1/TRBV3-2 NA TGTGCCAGCAGCCAAGTGGATGGACGAGGAGAGACCCAGTACTTC CASSQVDGRGETQYF
NA TRBJ1-4 TRBV6-1 NA TGTGCCAGCAGTGAGACAGGTGGTGAAAAACTGTTTTTT CASSETGGEKLFF
NA TRBJ2-7 TRBV5-1 NA TGCGCCAGCAGTGGCTCGGGACTTGCTTACGAGCAGTACTTC CASSGSGLAYEQYF
few TRBJ2-1 TRBV30 TRBD2 TGTGCCTGGAGTGCGGGGGGTACGCCCTACAATGAGCAGTTCTTC CAWSAGGTPYNEQFF
NA TRBJ2-3 TRBV14 NA TGTGCCAGCAGCCCGATCTCGGCGGGGTGGGCGACAGATACGCAGTATTTT CASSPISAGWATDTQYF
NA TRBJ2-3 TRBV2 TRBD2 TGTGCCAGCAGTGAAGGCGGGAGGGCCCGGGGAGATACGCAGTATTTT CASSEGGRARGDTQYF
NA TRBJ2-3 TRBV28 NA TGTGCCTCTCGGATCACAGATACGCAGTATTTT CASRITDTQYF
few TRBJ2-3 TRBV9 NA TGTGCCAGCAACCTAGTGTCCACAGATACGCAGTATTTT CASNLVSTDTQYF
NA TRBJ1-1 TRBV5-4 TRBD1 TGTGCCAGCAGCGACTCCAGGGGGAGAGCTTTCTTT CASSDSRGRAFF
NA TRBJ1-1 TRBV6-5 NA TGTGCCAGCGGGGACGGAGGCACTGAAGCTTTCTTT CASGDGGTEAFF
NA TRBJ1-2 TRBV5-6 NA TGTGCCAGCAGCCCCAGGACGAACCTCTATGGCTACACCTTC CASSPRTNLYGYTF
NA TRBJ2-2 TRBV24-1 NA TGTGCCACCAGTGATTTTGGTGGCGCGAACACCGGGGAGCTGTTTTTT CATSDFGGANTGELFF
NA TRBJ1-2 TRBV15 NA TGTGCCACCAGCAGAGCTTGGGGGGGCCGCGTGGACTATGGCTACACCTTC CATSRAWGGRVDYGYTF
NA TRBJ2-3 TRBV4-2 TRBD1 TGTGCCAGCAGCCAGGACAGGGGGTGGAGCACAGATACGCAGTATTTT CASSQDRGWSTDTQYF
NA TRBJ2-7 TRBV18 NA TGTGCCAGCTCACCGTATCTAGGGGGGAGCTCCTACGAGCAGTACTTC CASSPYLGGSSYEQYF
NA TRBJ2-7 TRBV21-1 NA TGTGCCAGCAGCAAAGTTTGTAAGGTGAGGAGGGGGCCCTACGAGCAGTACTTC CASSKVCKVRRGPYEQYF
NA TRBJ1-2 TRBV14 TRBD1 TGTGCCAGCAGGCAGGGGGGAGCTAACTATGGCTACACCTTC CASRQGGANYGYTF
once TRBJ1-2 TRBV28 NA TGTGCCAGCAGCTCTAACTATGGCTACACCTTC CASSSNYGYTF
NA TRBJ1-5 TRBV3-1/TRBV3-2 NA TGTGCCAGCAGCCCAGATAGGACATCTAATCAGCCCCAGCATTTT CASSPDRTSNQPQHF
NA TRBJ1-2 TRBV28 NA TGTGCCAGCAGCCCACCAGGGGCTAACTATGGCTACACCTTC CASSPPGANYGYTF
NA TRBJ2-3 TRBV15 NA TGTGCCACCAGCACGACCTCCGTTACGCAGTATTTT CATSTTSVTQYF
NA TRBJ2-7 TRBV6-5 NA TGTGCCAGCAAAGGCAGTGCCTACGAGCAGTACTTC CASKGSAYEQYF
NA TRBJ1-2 TRBV7-2 NA TGTGCCAGCAGCTTCTCCAGGGAGGATGGCTACACCTTC CASSFSREDGYTF
NA TRBJ2-2 TRBV10-1 NA TGCGCCAGCAGTGAGATTAGCGGTGCGCTGTTTTTT CASSEISGALFF
NA TRBJ2-1 TRBV19 TRBD2 TGTGCCAGTAGTCTCCCCGGTTCTAGCGGGGTCGAGCAGTTCTTC CASSLPGSSGVEQFF
NA TRBJ1-2 TRBV11-2 TRBD1 TGTGCCAGCAGCTCAAACCGGGACAGGGTACACTATGGCTACACCTTC CASSSNRDRVHYGYTF
NA TRBJ2-3 TRBV30 NA TGTGCCTGGAGGTTTAGCGGAACAGATACGCAGTATTTT CAWRFSGTDTQYF
NA TRBJ2-1 TRBV18 NA TGTGCCAGCTCACCACGGTCGGGGATCAACCTAATTAGCTCCTACAATGAGCAGTTCTTC CASSPRSGINLISSYNEQFF
NA TRBJ2-5 TRBV9 TRBD2 TGTGCCAGCAGCGTAGGGAGTCTAGCGGGAGGAGGCCGGGAGACCCAGTACTTC CASSVGSLAGGGRETQYF
NA TRBJ2-7 TRBV7-9 TRBD1 TGTGCCAGCAGTGCGACAGGGACGTCCTACGAGCAGTACTTC CASSATGTSYEQYF
NA TRBJ2-1 TRBV5-4 TRBD2 TGTGCCAGCAGCCCTTACCGACTAGCGGACTCCTACAATGAGCAGTTCTTC CASSPYRLADSYNEQFF
NA TRBJ1-2 TRBV5-5 NA TGTGCCAGCAGCCACATTAGGGTAGGCTATGGCTACACCTTC CASSHIRVGYGYTF
once TRBJ1-1 TRBV28 TRBD1 TGTGCCAGCAGTTCTGGCCTCAGGGGGCTGGGCACTGAAGCTTTCTTT CASSSGLRGLGTEAFF
NA TRBJ2-5 TRBV12-3/TRBV12-4 TRBD1 TGTGCCAGCAGTTTGACAGGGGAGACCCAGTACTTC CASSLTGETQYF
NA TRBJ1-5 TRBV11-2 NA TGTGCCAGCAGCTTAGGGGGCTTCAATCAGCCCCAGCATTTT CASSLGGFNQPQHF